This passage covers 9 T cell receptor beta chains from one sample sequenced in a study of cytomegalovirus exposure and HLA in healthy donors. The data were produced by immunoSEQ multiplex PCR, yet TCRdb's version contains in-frame clones alone and is incomplete. The sample has some 260,000 clones, about 88% seen once. What was sequenced was PBMCs. These receptors all come from a man younger than 35 in good health and CMV-seropositive.

The rearrangement links TRBV7-9 to TRBJ2-7; 7 bases fit TRBD2. This CDR3 comprises 16 residues. CDR1 is SEHNR and CDR2 is FQNEAQ in the germline V gene (reference sequence). After removal of 5 bases from V and 2 bases from J, the junction contained 12 bases not matched to a gene. CDR3 residues: CASSLIQLAEPYEQYF. The CDR3 nucleotides are TGTGCCAGCAGCCTGATACAGCTAGCGGAACCCTACGAGCAGTACTTC.

Notes on this clone: This CDR3 is also generated by other DNA sequences in the sample. V usage is TRBV7-2 and J usage is TRBJ2-7; 8 nucleotides line up with TRBD2. Germline V CDR1 and CDR2: SGHTA, FQGNSA. V was clipped by 2 bases and J by 0 bases; unmatched bases: 3. The length of the CDR3 is 15 residues. DNA for the CDR3: TGTGCCAGCAGCTTAACTAGCGGAAGCTCCTACGAGCAGTACTTC. Translating gives CASSLTSGSSYEQYF.

As regards this clone: Other DNA sequences in the same sample also yield this CDR3. The rearrangement links TRBV7-9 to TRBJ2-1; tentative D call: TRBD1 (5 bases). Germline V gene data show CDR1 as SEHNR and CDR2 as FQNEAQ (reference sequence). Trimming shortened V by 5 bases and J by 3 bases, and 8 bases separated the two germline ends. The CDR3 consists of 13 residues. CDR3 loop: CASSRDSYNEQFF. For the CDR3, the DNA is TGTGCCAGCAGCCGTGACAGCTACAATGAGCAGTTCTTC.

This chain connects TRBV4-2 to TRBJ2-1; D is perhaps TRBD1 or TRBD2 (5 bases each). The CDR3 runs 15 residues. With 0 bases removed from V and 7 bases from J, the gap between germline ends came to 13 bases. Germline CDR1 is LGHNA and CDR2 is YNFKEQ. CDR3 amino acids: CASSQEGSWGNEQFF. The CDR3 DNA reads as TGTGCCAGCAGCCAAGAGGGCAGCTGGGGGAATGAGCAGTTCTTC.

The chain employs TRBV2 and TRBJ1-1; TRBD1 matches 7 bases. Germline CDR1 and CDR2: SNHLY and FYNNEI. V was clipped by 2 bases and J by 2 bases; unmatched bases: 8. This CDR3 spans 16 amino acids. In DNA, the CDR3 is TGTGCCAGCAGTGAACCCCCTAGGGGGCTAAACACTGAAGCTTTCTTT. Translation gives CASSEPPRGLNTEAFF. The variable domain in full, completed from reference TRBV2 and TRBJ1-1, reads EPEVTQTPSHQVTQMGQEVILRCVPISNHLYFYWYRQILGQKVEFLVSFYNNEISEKSEIFDDQFSVERPDGSNFTLKIRSTKLEDSAMYFCASSEPPRGLNTEAFFGQGTRLTVV.

In its sample, this clone was seen once. This chain links TRBV7-3 with TRBJ2-7, with 10 bases matching TRBD1. The V gene's germline CDR1 is SGHTA and CDR2 FQGTGA. The CDR3 length is 15 residues. With 2 bases clipped from V and 2 bases from J, the junction kept 3 bases outside the gene matches. CDR3 amino acids: CASSLGQGVPYEQYF. The CDR3 nucleotides read TGTGCCAGCAGCTTAGGACAGGGGGTGCCCTACGAGCAGTACTTC.

As DNA, the CDR3 is TGTGCCTCGCAGACTAGTGGAAACACCATATATTTT. It is translated as CASQTSGNTIYF. This chain joins TRBV30 and TRBJ1-3; D call uncertain. The CDR3 is 12 residues long. V was cut by 7 bases and J by 3 bases, with 10 bases left in between. Germline V gene data show CDR1 as GTSNPN and CDR2 as SVGIG (reference sequence).

The chain recombines TRBV7-6 with TRBJ2-7; D may match TRBD1 or TRBD2 (7 bases each). The V gene lost 0 bases and the J gene lost 5 bases, with 14 bases spanning the gap. Germline V gene lookup returns CDR1 SGHVS and CDR2 FNYEAQ. This CDR3 is built from 15 residues. The CDR3 is CASSLAQGGEDEQYF. In DNA, the CDR3 is TGTGCCAGCAGCTTAGCTCAGGGGGGGGAAGACGAGCAGTACTTC.

The CDR3 DNA sequence: TGTGCCAGCAGTTTTGAGTATTTTGAAGGGGGGGAGCTGTTTTTT. Translated, it gives CASSFEYFEGGELFF. The genes are TRBV28 and TRBJ2-2; D gene ambiguous. V was clipped by 3 bases and J by 8 bases, with 16 bases between them. Germline CDR1 is MDHEN and CDR2 is SYDVKM. The CDR3 loop spans 15 amino acids.